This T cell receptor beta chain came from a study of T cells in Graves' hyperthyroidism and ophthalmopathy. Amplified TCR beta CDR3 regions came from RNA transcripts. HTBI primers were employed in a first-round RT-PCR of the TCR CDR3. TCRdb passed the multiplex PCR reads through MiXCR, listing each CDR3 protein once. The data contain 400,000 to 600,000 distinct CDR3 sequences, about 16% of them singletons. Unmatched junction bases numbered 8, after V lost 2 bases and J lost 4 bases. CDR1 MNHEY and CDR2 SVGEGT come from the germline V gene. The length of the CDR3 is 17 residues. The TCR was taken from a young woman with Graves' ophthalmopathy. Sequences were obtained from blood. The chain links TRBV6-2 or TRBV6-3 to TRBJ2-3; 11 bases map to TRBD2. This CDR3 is CASSYPHPGLAADTQYF. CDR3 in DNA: TGTGCCAGCAGTTACCCCCATCCGGGACTAGCGGCAGATACGCAGTATTTT.